The present TCR beta chain was sequenced within a study of blood T cell repertoires in COVID-19. The V and J ends lost 11 bases and 14 bases respectively, with 24 bases between them. Looked up from germline, CDR1 is LNHDA and CDR2 is SQIVND (reference sequence). The CDR3 has 12 residues. Produced via immunoSEQ multiplex PCR; TCRdb's table is partial and in-frame only. The table has fewer than 400,000 clones, about 83% seen once; the top ten hold 2.5% to 3.5%. This sequence originates from a young man with active or convalescent COVID-19. The V gene is TRBV19, the J gene TRBJ1-1; TRBD1 is a possible D gene (5 bases). Sequencing was done on a sample of peripheral blood. The CDR3 DNA reads TGTGCCTCAACCCGGGTGGGGGGTTCAGCATTCTTT. Translation gives CASTRVGGSAFF. Full variable domain (rest looked up from reference TRBV19 and TRBJ1-1): DGGITQSPKYLFRKEGQNVTLSCEQNLNHDAMYWYRQDPGQGLRLIYYSQIVNDFQKGDIAEGYSVSREKKESFPLTVTSAQKNPTAFYLCASTRVGGSAFFGQGTRLTVV.